The 21 T cell receptor beta chains reported below all come from one sample, sequenced in a study of STAT5B mutations in CD4+ large granular lymphocyte leukemia. Produced via immunoSEQ multiplex PCR; TCRdb's table is partial and in-frame only. The sample lists roughly 40,000 clones; roughly 80% were seen once. The sample taken for sequencing was CD4+ T cells from blood buffy coats. The source of these receptors is a human donor in good health.

The genes are TRBV7-3 and TRBJ2-1; D possibly uses TRBD1 or TRBD2 (6 bases each). In germline, CDR1 is SGHTA, CDR2 FQGTGA. The CDR3 covers 12 residues. V was cut by 5 bases and J by 10 bases, with 12 bases left in between. The CDR3 DNA follows: TGTGCCAGCAGCCAAATGGGGGGCGAGCAGTTCTTC. It translates to CASSQMGGEQFF.

The chain joins TRBV28 to TRBJ1-1; 11 positions match TRBD1. There are 17 residues in the CDR3. CDR1 MDHEN and CDR2 SYDVKM come from the germline V gene. For the CDR3, the DNA is TGTTCCACACTTCCGGGACAGGGGGGGTTCCGGAACACTGAAGCTTTCTTT. Its protein product is CSTLPGQGGFRNTEAFF.

This sequence joins TRBV19 and TRBJ2-7; 9 positions agree with TRBD1. After removal of 3 bases from V and 2 bases from J, the junction contained 14 bases not matched to a gene. The CDR3 spans 18 residues. The germline V gene encodes CDR1 LNHDA and CDR2 SQIVND (reference sequence). The CDR3 loop reads CASSIIFSRTGVAYEQYF. The CDR3 DNA follows: TGTGCCAGTAGTATCATCTTCTCCAGGACAGGGGTGGCCTACGAGCAGTACTTC.

V gene TRBV7-9 combines with J gene TRBJ1-5; D perhaps matches TRBD1 (5 bases). This CDR3 has 14 residues. Germline V CDR1 and CDR2: SEHNR, FQNEAQ (reference sequence). V was pared by 1 base and J by 3 bases, with 7 bases between. The CDR3 coding sequence is TGTGCCAGCAGCTTAGAGACAGACAATCAGCCCCAGCATTTT. Translating gives CASSLETDNQPQHF.

CDR3 amino acids: CASRQDRVNSPLHF. The CDR3 DNA is TGCGCCAGCAGACAGGACAGGGTAAATTCACCCCTCCACTTT. The J gene is TRBJ1-6, the V gene TRBV4-3; 8 bases map to TRBD1. This CDR3 spans 14 amino acids. Germline lookup yields CDR1 LGHNA and CDR2 YSLEER. J lost 7 bases, V lost 6 bases, and 5 bases had no gene match.

The V call is TRBV7-8, the J call TRBJ1-2; tentative D call: TRBD1 (5 bases). Trimming shortened V by 5 bases and J by 5 bases, and 18 bases separated the two germline ends. Germline V gene data show CDR1 as SGHVS and CDR2 as FQNEAQ. This CDR3 contains 15 residues. This CDR3 reads CASSGTTGTAYGYTF. CDR3 in DNA: TGTGCCAGCAGCGGTACCACCGGGACGGCATATGGCTACACCTTC.

The chain links TRBV2 to TRBJ2-7; D tentatively fits TRBD1 or TRBD2 (5 bases each). This CDR3 region has 14 residues. V lost 7 bases and J lost 5, with 18 bases in between. Germline V gene lookup returns CDR1 SNHLY and CDR2 FYNNEI. CDR3 sequence (DNA): TGTGCCAGCAAGGGGAACACTTGGGACGACGAGCAGTACTTC. The encoded protein is CASKGNTWDDEQYF.

The CDR3 reads CASSQVWDRGPEAFF. DNA for the CDR3: TGCGCCAGCAGCCAAGTTTGGGACAGGGGACCTGAAGCTTTCTTT. The rearrangement links TRBV4-1 to TRBJ1-1, with TRBD1 identical over 10 bases. J gave up 6 bases and V 1 base, and 5 bases lay outside the gene matches. CDR1 is MGHRA, CDR2 YSYEKL, per germline. This CDR3 contains 15 residues.

The rearrangement links TRBV5-6 to TRBJ1-6, with D maybe TRBD1 (5 bases). Per the germline V gene, CDR1 is SGHDT and CDR2 is YYEEEE. This CDR3 comprises 15 residues. Trimming removed 0 bases at V and 7 bases at J, with 11 bases between. The CDR3 region has the DNA TGTGCCAGCAGCTTGGTAGGGACTGTAAATTCACCCCTCCACTTT. Amino acids: CASSLVGTVNSPLHF.

The table lists this clone with a few counts. The genes are TRBV5-1 and TRBJ1-4, with D uncertain. Per the germline V gene, CDR1 is SGHRS and CDR2 is YFSETQ. Trimming shortened V by 1 base and J by 7 bases, and 11 bases separated the two germline ends. The CDR3 totals 14 residues. The CDR3 nucleotides read TGCGCCAGCAGCTTGACGAACCAGATTGAAAAACTGTTTTTT. Amino acids: CASSLTNQIEKLFF.

The rearrangement uses TRBV19 and TRBJ2-4; D gene uncertain. V was trimmed by 5 bases and J by 8 bases, leaving 13 bases between them. Germline V gene sequence: CDR1 LNHDA, CDR2 SQIVND (reference sequence). CDR3 length: 13 residues. CDR3 region: CASSGLPGDIQYF. CDR3 coding DNA: TGTGCCAGTAGTGGCCTCCCTGGAGACATTCAGTACTTC.

The chain is built from TRBV19 and TRBJ2-4; 9 nucleotides agree with TRBD1. The J segment lost 8 bases and the V segment lost 5 bases, leaving 1 base of the junction unmatched. CDR3 length: 12 residues. In germline, CDR1 is LNHDA, CDR2 SQIVND (reference sequence). The CDR3 reads CASSGQGYIQYF. For the CDR3, the DNA is TGTGCCAGTAGTGGACAGGGGTACATTCAGTACTTC.

This chain connects TRBV29-1 to TRBJ2-7; 8 nucleotides agree with TRBD1. CDR3 size: 12 residues. Germline loops: CDR1 SQVTM, CDR2 ANQGSEA. J gave up 12 bases and V 2 bases, and 9 bases lay outside the gene matches. CDR3 bases: TGCAGCGTTGAAACGCGAGACAGGGGCCTGTACTTC. The encoded protein is CSVETRDRGLYF.

The chain carries TRBV6-1 and TRBJ2-5; TRBD2 matches 11 bases. The DNA end favors TRBJ2-7, so the J call may be wrong. Germline assignment: CDR1 MNHNS and CDR2 SASEGT. The CDR3 has 13 amino acids. CDR3 DNA: TGTGCCAGCAGGACTAGCGGGGCCTACGAGCAGTACTTC. Translating gives CASRTSGAYEQYF.

This clone was observed a single time. This chain connects TRBV7-3 to TRBJ2-2, with 12 nucleotides matching TRBD2. Trimming at V came to 5 bases and at J to 6 bases, leaving 13 bases not matched to a gene. The germline gives CDR1 SGHTA, CDR2 FQGTGA. CDR3 size: 18 residues. The CDR3 bases are TGTGCCAGCAGCCCCAGTTCTAGCGGGAGGGCCGGATCCGGGGAGCTGTTTTTT. Translating gives CASSPSSSGRAGSGELFF.

The rearrangement uses TRBV7-2 and TRBJ2-7, with D unclear. V dropped 0 bases and J dropped 2 bases, with 8 bases sitting between them. The CDR3 is made up of 14 amino acids. CDR1 is SGHTA, CDR2 FQGNSA, per germline. CDR3 nucleotide sequence: TGTGCCAGCAGCTTAGCCTTAGGCACCTACGAGCAGTACTTC. Its translation is CASSLALGTYEQYF.

The chain recombines TRBV6-6 with TRBJ2-1; TRBD1 agrees at 9 bases. The germline CDR1 and CDR2 sequences are MNHNY and SVGAGI (reference sequence). V dropped 6 bases and J dropped 5; count of bases not matched to a gene: 8. The CDR3 consists of 15 residues. The CDR3 DNA is TGTGCCAGCAGGGGGCTCCGGGACAGGGACAATGAGCAGTTCTTC. Amino acid sequence: CASRGLRDRDNEQFF.

V gene TRBV10-3 combines with J gene TRBJ1-6; D is undetermined. This CDR3 is built from 13 residues. CDR1 is ENHRY, CDR2 SYGVKD, per germline. V lost 4 bases and J lost 10, with 11 bases in between. CDR3 nucleotide sequence: TGTGCCATCAGTGTTGGGCAAGGCTCACCCCTCCACTTT. Encoded protein: CAISVGQGSPLHF.

This clone was observed a single time. The chain uses TRBV2 and TRBJ2-7; D gene unclear. The CDR3 consists of 14 residues. CDR1 and CDR2 from the germline V gene are SNHLY and FYNNEI. Trimming pared 3 bases from V and 4 bases from J, leaving 13 bases between. CDR3 nucleotides: TGTGCCAGCAGTGAGGGTCCTCCCCCTTACGAGCAGTACTTC. Translated, it gives CASSEGPPPYEQYF.

The chain recombines TRBV5-1 with TRBJ1-3, with D possibly matching TRBD1 (5 bases). V lost 3 bases and J lost 0, with 13 bases in between. Germline V gives CDR1 SGHRS, CDR2 YFSETQ. The CDR3 spans 16 residues. CDR3 DNA sequence: TGCGCCAGCAGCTCTGGGGGACGGAACTCTGGAAACACCATATATTTT. Translation: CASSSGGRNSGNTIYF. Full variable domain (rest looked up from reference TRBV5-1 and TRBJ1-3): KAGVTQTPRYLIKTRGQQVTLSCSPISGHRSVSWYQQTPGQGLQFLFEYFSETQRNKGNFPGRFSGRQFSNSRSEMNVSTLELGDSALYLCASSSGGRNSGNTIYFGEGSWLTVV.

The chain recombines TRBV6-4 with TRBJ1-1; D ambiguous. The V gene lost 0 bases and the J gene lost 9 bases, with 8 bases spanning the gap. This CDR3 contains 12 residues. CDR1 and CDR2 (germline): MRHNA, SNTAGT. CDR3 loop: CASSDSSGQAFF. The CDR3 region has the DNA TGTGCCAGCAGTGACTCAAGCGGACAAGCTTTCTTT.